These T cell receptor beta chains were read from a single sample in a study of OX40 agonist ivuxolimab in advanced cancers. Here immunoSEQ multiplex PCR was the method, and the copy in TCRdb shows in-frame clones only, minus some. The sample has roughly 100,000 clones, roughly 84% seen once. Source: CD4+ or CD8+ T cells sorted from blood, taken in a trial of the OX40 agonist ivuxolimab. The source of these receptors is an adult with an advanced solid tumor such as melanoma, head and neck, liver or kidney cancer. Each CDR3 is given with its conserved first and last residue. A D gene is named only where the DNA matches it firmly. Some rows have no size entry. The others give once, few or many, or a class for an expanded clone.

V gene: TRBV27
J gene: TRBJ2-2
clone size: .
D gene: .
CDR3 DNA: TGTGCCAGCAGTTTATACACCGGGGAGCTGTTTTTT
CDR3 protein: CASSLYTGELFF

V gene: TRBV5-1
J gene: TRBJ1-2
clone size: .
D gene: .
CDR3 DNA: TGCGCCAGCAGCTTGGACGGTGACTATGGCTACACCTTC
CDR3 protein: CASSLDGDYGYTF

V gene: TRBV2
J gene: TRBJ1-4
clone size: .
D gene: .
CDR3 DNA: TGTGCCAGCAGTGCGAAGACAGGAGGGGAAAAACTGTTTTTT
CDR3 protein: CASSAKTGGEKLFF

V gene: TRBV18
J gene: TRBJ1-5
clone size: .
D gene: .
CDR3 DNA: TGTGCCAGCTCACCACGACAGGGCAATCAGCCCCAGCATTTT
CDR3 protein: CASSPRQGNQPQHF

V gene: TRBV2
J gene: TRBJ2-2
clone size: few
D gene: .
CDR3 DNA: TGTGCCAGCAGTGAGGCGGTGTACGGGGAGCTGTTTTTT
CDR3 protein: CASSEAVYGELFF

V gene: TRBV7-8
J gene: TRBJ2-2
clone size: once
D gene: TRBD1
CDR3 DNA: TGTGCCAGCAGCTTAGGTTTCGAGGGGGCCCGCACCGGGGAGCTGTTTTTT
CDR3 protein: CASSLGFEGARTGELFF

V gene: TRBV5-4
J gene: TRBJ1-2
clone size: .
D gene: .
CDR3 DNA: TGTGCCAGCAGCCCTACACCTCTCTCTACTTATGGCTACACCTTC
CDR3 protein: CASSPTPLSTYGYTF

V gene: TRBV28
J gene: TRBJ1-2
clone size: .
D gene: .
CDR3 DNA: TGTGCCAGCAGTTTTATGGGCAGTAACTATGGCTACACCTTC
CDR3 protein: CASSFMGSNYGYTF

V gene: TRBV5-1
J gene: TRBJ2-6
clone size: .
D gene: TRBD2
CDR3 DNA: TGCGCCAGCAGCTTAGCTAGCGGGAGGGCCTCGTCTGGGGCCAACGTCCTGACTTTC
CDR3 protein: CASSLASGRASSGANVLTF

V gene: TRBV5-1
J gene: TRBJ2-7
clone size: .
D gene: .
CDR3 DNA: TGCGCCAGCAGCTTGGCTGGGAGAGCCTACGAGCAGTACTTC
CDR3 protein: CASSLAGRAYEQYF

V gene: TRBV27
J gene: TRBJ2-1
clone size: once
D gene: .
CDR3 DNA: TGTGCCAGCAGTTTAGGGGGACCCTACAATGAGCAGTTCTTC
CDR3 protein: CASSLGGPYNEQFF

V gene: TRBV7-9
J gene: TRBJ2-7
clone size: .
D gene: TRBD2
CDR3 DNA: TGTGCCAGCAGCTCTATGGGACTAGCGGGCGAGCAGTACTTC
CDR3 protein: CASSSMGLAGEQYF

V gene: TRBV10-3
J gene: TRBJ2-7
clone size: .
D gene: .
CDR3 DNA: TGTGCCATCAGTGCTACACCGGTCTACGAGCAGTACTTC
CDR3 protein: CAISATPVYEQYF

V gene: TRBV6-6
J gene: TRBJ1-4
clone size: .
D gene: .
CDR3 DNA: TGTGCCAGCAGTCAAGGGCGGGCTAATGAAAAACTGTTTTTT
CDR3 protein: CASSQGRANEKLFF

V gene: TRBV19
J gene: TRBJ2-7
clone size: .
D gene: TRBD2
CDR3 DNA: TGTGCCACATCGACTAGCGCGTCCTATTACGAGCAGTACTTC
CDR3 protein: CATSTSASYYEQYF

V gene: TRBV2
J gene: TRBJ1-6
clone size: .
D gene: .
CDR3 DNA: TGTGCCAGCAACGACCCGGATTCACCCCTCCACTTT
CDR3 protein: CASNDPDSPLHF

V gene: TRBV10-1
J gene: TRBJ2-5
clone size: .
D gene: TRBD2
CDR3 DNA: TGCGCCAGCAGTGAAAGAGCGGGAGAGCTAGAGACCCAGTACTTC
CDR3 protein: CASSERAGELETQYF

V gene: TRBV7-9
J gene: TRBJ2-7
clone size: .
D gene: .
CDR3 DNA: TGTGCCAGCAGCTTAGGTGGGCACGGGATTTACGAGCAGTACTTC
CDR3 protein: CASSLGGHGIYEQYF

V gene: TRBV6-1
J gene: TRBJ1-4
clone size: .
D gene: TRBD1
CDR3 DNA: TGTGCCAGCAGTGCTAACAGGGGAACTAATGAAAAACTGTTTTTT
CDR3 protein: CASSANRGTNEKLFF

V gene: TRBV19
J gene: TRBJ2-2
clone size: .
D gene: .
CDR3 DNA: TGTGCCAGTAGTACCCCAAAAAGGAGCACCGGGGAGCTGTTTTTT
CDR3 protein: CASSTPKRSTGELFF

V gene: TRBV6-1
J gene: TRBJ2-5
clone size: .
D gene: TRBD2
CDR3 DNA: TGTGCCAGCAGTCCCCGGGGGGGGGTGGAAGAGACCCAGTACTTC
CDR3 protein: CASSPRGGVEETQYF

V gene: TRBV4-2
J gene: TRBJ1-2
clone size: .
D gene: TRBD1
CDR3 DNA: TGTGCCAGCAGCCAACGACAGGGCGGAGAAGGCTACACCTTC
CDR3 protein: CASSQRQGGEGYTF

V gene: TRBV11-2
J gene: TRBJ2-7
clone size: .
D gene: TRBD2
CDR3 DNA: TGTGCCAGCAGCCTCTACGGGACTAGCGGGACCTACGAGCAGTACTTC
CDR3 protein: CASSLYGTSGTYEQYF